A single sample is the source of the 17 T cell receptor beta chains below, sequenced in a study of identifying expanded T cells in peripheral blood. Only in-frame clones appear in the TCRdb table, and some are missing; sequencing was by immunoSEQ multiplex PCR. The sample lists approximately 79,000 clones; 75% to 90% were seen once. The specimen was blood. The source is a person aged 18 to 75 in good health.

This clone was seen repeatedly, ten times or more. The rearrangement links TRBV30 to TRBJ1-2; 10 nucleotides match TRBD1. This CDR3 contains 16 residues. V shed 0 bases and J 2 bases; nucleotides not matched to a gene: 6. From germline, CDR1 is GTSNPN and CDR2 SVGIG (reference sequence). The CDR3 sequence is CAWSVVRTGGNYGYTF. CDR3 coding DNA: TGTGCCTGGAGTGTTGTCCGGACAGGGGGGAACTATGGCTACACCTTC.

The V gene is TRBV18, the J gene TRBJ2-7; 7 nucleotides match TRBD1. Unmatched junction bases numbered 7, after V lost 5 bases and J lost 3 bases. Germline V gene sequence: CDR1 KGHSH, CDR2 LQKENI. The CDR3 sequence is 14 residues long. The CDR3 nucleotides are TGTGCCAGCTCATCCCGGGACAGAGACTACGAGCAGTACTTC. It is translated as CASSSRDRDYEQYF.

CDR3 DNA: TGTGCCATCAGTGACCGGACTAGCTTGGAGACCCAGTACTTC. Amino acid sequence: CAISDRTSLETQYF. This rearrangement joins TRBV10-3 to TRBJ2-5; 8 positions match TRBD2. The germline V gene encodes CDR1 ENHRY and CDR2 SYGVKD. The CDR3 spans 14 residues. The V and J ends lost 3 bases and 5 bases, in that order; junction bases with no gene match: 5.

The chain joins TRBV5-1 to TRBJ2-3; tentatively, D is TRBD2 (5 bases). In germline, CDR1 is SGHRS, CDR2 YFSETQ. CDR3 length: 15 amino acids. Trimming shortened V by 4 bases and J by 1 base, and 13 bases separated the two germline ends. As DNA, the CDR3 is TGCGCCAGCAGCCTGACCGGGGTGGGCACAGATACGCAGTATTTT. Its protein is CASSLTGVGTDTQYF.

The rearrangement links TRBV10-3 to TRBJ2-3, with D possibly being TRBD2 (6 bases). The CDR3 totals 14 residues. From germline, CDR1 is ENHRY and CDR2 SYGVKD. The ends were cut back, 10 bases at V and 0 bases at J, with 14 bases in the middle. CDR3 loop: CATVAELSTDTQYF. CDR3 sequence (DNA): TGTGCCACAGTAGCGGAACTTAGCACAGATACGCAGTATTTT.

The chain carries TRBV2 and TRBJ2-5, with 7 bases fitting TRBD1. The CDR3 loop spans 14 amino acids. The trim removed 5 bases at V and 3 bases at J, leaving 6 bases unmatched. Germline V gene lookup returns CDR1 SNHLY and CDR2 FYNNEI. The CDR3 region has the DNA TGTGCCAGCAGTCTGACAGGGATCGAAGAGACCCAGTACTTC. It is translated as CASSLTGIEETQYF. The entire variable domain, with the rest obtained from reference TRBV2 and TRBJ2-5, is as follows: EPEVTQTPSHQVTQMGQEVILRCVPISNHLYFYWYRQILGQKVEFLVSFYNNEISEKSEIFDDQFSVERPDGSNFTLKIRSTKLEDSAMYFCASSLTGIEETQYFGPGTRLLVL.

This chain connects TRBV19 to TRBJ2-5; D is perhaps TRBD1 or TRBD2 (5 bases each). Germline-derived CDR1 and CDR2 are LNHDA and SQIVND (reference sequence). Trimming took off 3 bases at V and 5 bases at J, with 16 bases between the two ends. The CDR3 has 15 amino acids. The CDR3 region has the DNA TGTGCCAGTAGTATCGGATCTGACAGAGGGGAGACCCAGTACTTC. Translated: CASSIGSDRGETQYF.

The gene calls are TRBV6-4 and TRBJ2-3; 11 nucleotides agree with TRBD1. The CDR3 spans 16 residues. Trimming cost V 6 bases and J 2 bases; bases outside gene matches: 7. Germline-derived CDR1 and CDR2 are MRHNA and SNTAGT. CDR3 sequence: CASSTRDRGNTDTQYF. CDR3 nucleotide sequence: TGTGCCAGCAGCACCCGGGACAGGGGGAACACAGATACGCAGTATTTT.

This clone was counted at least ten times. The chain is built from TRBV7-8 and TRBJ2-7, with 13 bases identical to TRBD2. Germline V gene lookup returns CDR1 SGHVS and CDR2 FQNEAQ. There are 15 residues in the CDR3. Unmatched junction bases numbered 0, after V lost 0 bases and J lost 4 bases. The CDR3 loop reads CASSLATSGGYEQYF. The CDR3 DNA reads as TGTGCCAGCAGCTTAGCGACTAGCGGGGGGTACGAGCAGTACTTC.

The chain uses TRBV27 and TRBJ2-5, with TRBD1 matching over 7 bases. V shed 5 bases and J 5 bases; nucleotides not matched to a gene: 8. The germline gives CDR1 MNHEY, CDR2 SMNVEV (reference sequence). The CDR3 loop spans 14 amino acids. The CDR3 loop reads CASSPYRGEETQYF. DNA for the CDR3: TGTGCCAGCAGTCCCTACAGGGGAGAGGAGACCCAGTACTTC.

The rearrangement joins TRBV28 to TRBJ2-7; D is tentatively TRBD1 or TRBD2 (5 bases each). V was trimmed by 6 bases and J by 0 bases, leaving 21 bases between them. CDR1 is MDHEN, CDR2 SYDVKM, per germline. The CDR3 sequence is 17 residues long. The CDR3, as DNA: TGTGCCAGCAGACTCAGGAGTGTGGGGACCCTCTCCTACGAGCAGTACTTC. It encodes CASRLRSVGTLSYEQYF.

In its sample, this clone was seen a few times. The chain is built from TRBV14 and TRBJ1-6; 11 nucleotides agree with TRBD1. The CDR3 spans 16 residues. After removal of 4 bases from V and 7 bases from J, the junction contained 6 bases not matched to a gene. Germline-derived CDR1 and CDR2 are SGHDN and FVKESK. Here the CDR3 reads CASSPSGTGGNSPLHF. The CDR3 DNA is TGTGCCAGCAGCCCATCCGGGACAGGGGGGAATTCACCCCTCCACTTT.

CDR3 DNA sequence: TGCAGCGTTGCCTCGACTAGCGAATTCTTCGATGAGCAGTTCTTC. Its protein is CSVASTSEFFDEQFF. This rearrangement joins TRBV29-1 to TRBJ2-1; 8 bases line up with TRBD2. The length of the CDR3 is 15 residues. V lost 4 bases and J lost 8; bases outside the gene matches: 13. Germline values: CDR1 SQVTM, CDR2 ANQGSEA.

The chain is built from TRBV28 and TRBJ2-7; D ambiguous. This CDR3 contains 12 residues. Between the trimmed V and J ends, which lost 2 bases and 3 bases, there was a span of 5 bases. The germline gives CDR1 MDHEN, CDR2 SYDVKM. CDR3 sequence (DNA): TGTGCCAGCAGTTTAGTGGGCTACGAGCAGTACTTC. Translation gives CASSLVGYEQYF.

The V and J genes are TRBV7-2 and TRBJ2-7; 9 bases are shared with TRBD2. The CDR3 sequence is 18 residues long. V was pared by 1 base and J by 7 bases, with 17 bases of the junction left unmatched. Per germline, CDR1 SGHTA and CDR2 FQGNSA. CDR3 bases: TGTGCCAGCAGCTTAGTTGGTAGCGGGAGTTATGGAACTTCGGAGCAGTACTTC. Protein sequence: CASSLVGSGSYGTSEQYF.

V is TRBV5-6 and J is TRBJ1-1; D not resolved. V lost 2 bases to trimming and J lost 7 bases, with 9 bases between them. This CDR3 has 12 residues. In germline, CDR1 is SGHDT, CDR2 YYEEEE. The CDR3: CASSLGGFEAFF. The CDR3 DNA follows: TGTGCCAGCAGCTTAGGTGGGTTTGAAGCTTTCTTT.

V and J are TRBV7-2 and TRBJ2-1, with a weak D call TRBD2 (5 bases). This CDR3 contains 15 residues. V was pared by 3 bases and J by 4 bases, with 13 bases between. Germline loops: CDR1 SGHTA, CDR2 FQGNSA. CDR3 amino acids: CASSLEAVAYNEQFF. Here the CDR3 DNA reads TGTGCCAGCAGCTTGGAGGCAGTCGCATACAATGAGCAGTTCTTC.